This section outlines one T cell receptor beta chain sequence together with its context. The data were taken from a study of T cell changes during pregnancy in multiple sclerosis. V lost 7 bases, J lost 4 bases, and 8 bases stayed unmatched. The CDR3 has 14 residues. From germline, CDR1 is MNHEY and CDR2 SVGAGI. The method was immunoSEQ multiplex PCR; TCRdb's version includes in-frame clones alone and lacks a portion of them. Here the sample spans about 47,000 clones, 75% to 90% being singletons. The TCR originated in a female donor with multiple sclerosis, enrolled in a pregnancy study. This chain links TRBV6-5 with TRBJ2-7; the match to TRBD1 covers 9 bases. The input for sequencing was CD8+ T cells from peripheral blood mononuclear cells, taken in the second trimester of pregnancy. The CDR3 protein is CASTNRGLEYEQYF. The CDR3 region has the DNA TGTGCCAGCACCAACAGGGGGCTAGAATACGAGCAGTACTTC.